These 3 T cell receptor beta chains were sequenced from one sample in a study of T cell repertoires in ileal Crohn's disease. Only in-frame clones appear in the TCRdb table, and some are missing; sequencing was by immunoSEQ multiplex PCR. The sample has 15,000 or so clones, 85% to 95% seen once. Sequencing input: ileal tissue. The receptors originated from an adult with Crohn's disease.

This clone has only one observation. The chain has TRBV5-1 and TRBJ1-2; D is possibly TRBD1 (5 bases). This CDR3 is 16 amino acids long. Deletions cut 4 bases from V and 4 bases from J, with 20 bases between. CDR1 SGHRS and CDR2 YFSETQ come from the germline V gene. For the CDR3, the DNA is TGCGCCAGCAGCCGTGGGGGGGACTCCGGGGCCTATGGCTACACCTTC. Protein: CASSRGGDSGAYGYTF. Together with reference TRBV5-1 and TRBJ1-2, the CDR3 gives the full variable domain: KAGVTQTPRYLIKTRGQQVTLSCSPISGHRSVSWYQQTPGQGLQFLFEYFSETQRNKGNFPGRFSGRQFSNSRSEMNVSTLELGDSALYLCASSRGGDSGAYGYTFGSGTRLTVV.

The rearrangement links TRBV9 to TRBJ1-2, with TRBD1 matching 7 bases. Germline CDR1 reads SGDLS; CDR2 reads YYNGEE. With 0 bases clipped from V and 0 bases from J, the junction kept 8 bases outside the gene matches. This CDR3 has 17 residues. As DNA, the CDR3 is TGTGCCAGCAGCGTAGTCAGGGGGGCAGGAGCTAACTATGGCTACACCTTC. It is translated as CASSVVRGAGANYGYTF.

The rearrangement links TRBV5-6 to TRBJ2-2, with 7 bases that match TRBD1. The CDR3 runs 15 residues. Germline loops: CDR1 SGHDT, CDR2 YYEEEE. The trim removed 1 base at V and 2 bases at J, leaving 2 bases unmatched. The DNA of the CDR3 is TGTGCCAGCAGCTTGACAGGGGTTAACACCGGGGAGCTGTTTTTT. Its translation: CASSLTGVNTGELFF.